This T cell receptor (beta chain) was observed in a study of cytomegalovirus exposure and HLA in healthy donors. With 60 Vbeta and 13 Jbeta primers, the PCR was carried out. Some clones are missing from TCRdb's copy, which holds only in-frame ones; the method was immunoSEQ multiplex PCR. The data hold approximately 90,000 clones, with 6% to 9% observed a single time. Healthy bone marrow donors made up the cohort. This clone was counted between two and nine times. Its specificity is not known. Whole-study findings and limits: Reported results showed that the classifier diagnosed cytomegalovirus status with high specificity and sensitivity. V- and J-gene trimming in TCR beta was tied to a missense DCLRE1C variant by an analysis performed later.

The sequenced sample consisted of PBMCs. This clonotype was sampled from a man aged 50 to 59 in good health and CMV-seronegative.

CDR3: CASSEEPQVGGYTF. The CDR3 nucleotides are TGTGCCAGCAGTGAGGAGCCCCAAGTCGGTGGCTACACCTTC. The chain combines TRBV6-1 with TRBJ1-2; D not resolved. The CDR3 loop spans 14 amino acids. Trimming took off 3 bases at V and 7 bases at J, with 15 bases between the two ends. Germline CDR1 MNHNS, CDR2 SASEGT.